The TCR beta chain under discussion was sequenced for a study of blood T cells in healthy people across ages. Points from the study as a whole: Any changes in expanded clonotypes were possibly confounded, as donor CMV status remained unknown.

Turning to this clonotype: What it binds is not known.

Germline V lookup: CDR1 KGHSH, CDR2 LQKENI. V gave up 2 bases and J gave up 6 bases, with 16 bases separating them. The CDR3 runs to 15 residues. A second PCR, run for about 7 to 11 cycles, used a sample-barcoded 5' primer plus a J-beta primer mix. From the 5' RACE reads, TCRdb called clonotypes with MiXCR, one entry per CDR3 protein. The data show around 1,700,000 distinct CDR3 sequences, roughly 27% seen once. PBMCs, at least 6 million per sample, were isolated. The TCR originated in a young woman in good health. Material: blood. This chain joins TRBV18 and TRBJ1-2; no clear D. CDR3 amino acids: CASSPSLMDGDGYTF. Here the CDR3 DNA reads TGTGCCAGCTCACCAAGTTTGATGGACGGCGATGGCTACACCTTC. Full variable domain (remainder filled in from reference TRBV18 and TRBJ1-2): NAGVMQNPRHLVRRRGQEARLRCSPMKGHSHVYWYRQLPEEGLKFMVYLQKENIIDESGMPKERFSAEFPKEGPSILRIQQVVRGDSAAYFCASSPSLMDGDGYTFGSGTRLTVV.